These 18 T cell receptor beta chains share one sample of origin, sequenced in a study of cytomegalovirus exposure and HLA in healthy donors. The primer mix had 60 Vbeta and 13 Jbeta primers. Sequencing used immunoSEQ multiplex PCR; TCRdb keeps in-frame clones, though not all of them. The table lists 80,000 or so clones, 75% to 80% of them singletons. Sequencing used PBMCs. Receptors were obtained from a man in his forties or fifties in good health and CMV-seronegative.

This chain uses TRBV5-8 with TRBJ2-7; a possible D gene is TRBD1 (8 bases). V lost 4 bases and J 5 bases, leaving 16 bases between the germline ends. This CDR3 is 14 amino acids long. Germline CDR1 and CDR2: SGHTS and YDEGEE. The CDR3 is CASSVRQGRDEQYF. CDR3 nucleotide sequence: TGTGCCAGCAGCGTGAGACAGGGGAGGGACGAGCAGTACTTC.

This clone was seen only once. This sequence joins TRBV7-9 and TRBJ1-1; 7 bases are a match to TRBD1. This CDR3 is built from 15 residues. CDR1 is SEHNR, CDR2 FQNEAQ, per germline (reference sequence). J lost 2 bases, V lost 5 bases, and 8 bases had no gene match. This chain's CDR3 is CASSENRGLNTEAFF. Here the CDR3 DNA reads TGTGCCAGCAGCGAAAACAGGGGACTCAACACTGAAGCTTTCTTT.

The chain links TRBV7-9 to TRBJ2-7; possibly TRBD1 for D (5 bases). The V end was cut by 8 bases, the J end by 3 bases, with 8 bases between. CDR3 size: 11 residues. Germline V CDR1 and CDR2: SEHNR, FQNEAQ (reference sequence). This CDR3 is CASGANYEQYF. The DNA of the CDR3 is TGTGCCAGCGGGGCCAACTACGAGCAGTACTTC.

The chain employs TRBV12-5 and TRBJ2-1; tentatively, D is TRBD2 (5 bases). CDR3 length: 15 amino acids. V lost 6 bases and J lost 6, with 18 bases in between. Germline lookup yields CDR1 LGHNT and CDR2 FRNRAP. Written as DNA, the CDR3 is TGTGCTAGTGGCCAAAACAGTGGAGGCGGCAATGAGCAGTTCTTC. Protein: CASGQNSGGGNEQFF.

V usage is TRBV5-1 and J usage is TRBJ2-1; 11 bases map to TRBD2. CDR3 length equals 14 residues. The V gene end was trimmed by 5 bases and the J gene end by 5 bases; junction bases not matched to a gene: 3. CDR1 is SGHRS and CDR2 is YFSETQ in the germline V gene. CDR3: CASRGTSGDNEQFF. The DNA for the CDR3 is TGCGCCAGCAGGGGGACTAGCGGAGACAATGAGCAGTTCTTC.

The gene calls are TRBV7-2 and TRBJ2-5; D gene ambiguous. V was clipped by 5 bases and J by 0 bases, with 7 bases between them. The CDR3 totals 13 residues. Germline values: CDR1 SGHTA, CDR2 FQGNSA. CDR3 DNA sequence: TGTGCCAGCAGCAGCCCGAACCAAGAGACCCAGTACTTC. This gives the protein CASSSPNQETQYF.

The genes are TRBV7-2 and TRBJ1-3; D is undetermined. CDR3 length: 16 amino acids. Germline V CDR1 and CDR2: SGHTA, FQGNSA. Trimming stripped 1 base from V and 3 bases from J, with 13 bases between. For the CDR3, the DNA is TGTGCCAGCAGCTTAGTAGGCCAGGCGGGTGGAAACACCATATATTTT. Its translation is CASSLVGQAGGNTIYF.

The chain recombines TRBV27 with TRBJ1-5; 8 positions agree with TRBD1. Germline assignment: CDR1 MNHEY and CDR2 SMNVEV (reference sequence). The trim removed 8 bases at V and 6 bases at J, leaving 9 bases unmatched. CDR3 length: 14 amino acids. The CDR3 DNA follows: TGTGCCAGCTCCGACAGGGGAACGGGTCAGCCCCAGCATTTT. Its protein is CASSDRGTGQPQHF.

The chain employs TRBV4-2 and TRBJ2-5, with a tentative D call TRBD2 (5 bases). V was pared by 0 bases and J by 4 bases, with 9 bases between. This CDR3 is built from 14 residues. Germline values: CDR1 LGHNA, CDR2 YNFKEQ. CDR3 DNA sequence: TGTGCCAGCAGCCAAGATGCGGGCCCAGAGACCCAGTACTTC. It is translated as CASSQDAGPETQYF.

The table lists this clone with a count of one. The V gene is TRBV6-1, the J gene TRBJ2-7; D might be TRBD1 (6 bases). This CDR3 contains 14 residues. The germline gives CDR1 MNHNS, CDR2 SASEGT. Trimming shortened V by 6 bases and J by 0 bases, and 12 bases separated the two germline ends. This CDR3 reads CASSFLQGSYEQYF. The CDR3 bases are TGTGCCAGCAGCTTCTTACAGGGCTCCTACGAGCAGTACTTC.

The CDR3 region has the DNA TGTGCCAGCAGCGCGGACAGGTGGGATCAGCCCCAGCATTTT. Residues: CASSADRWDQPQHF. The gene calls are TRBV7-9 and TRBJ1-5; 7 bases are a match to TRBD1. The CDR3 sequence is 14 residues long. Looked up from germline, CDR1 is SEHNR and CDR2 is FQNEAQ (reference sequence). The V and J ends lost 5 bases and 5 bases, in that order; junction bases with no gene match: 6.

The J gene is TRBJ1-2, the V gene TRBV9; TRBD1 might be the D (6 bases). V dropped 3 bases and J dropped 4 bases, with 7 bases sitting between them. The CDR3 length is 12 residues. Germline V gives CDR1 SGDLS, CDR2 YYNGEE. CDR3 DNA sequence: TGTGCCAGCAGCGAGACAGGCTATGGCTACACCTTC. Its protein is CASSETGYGYTF.

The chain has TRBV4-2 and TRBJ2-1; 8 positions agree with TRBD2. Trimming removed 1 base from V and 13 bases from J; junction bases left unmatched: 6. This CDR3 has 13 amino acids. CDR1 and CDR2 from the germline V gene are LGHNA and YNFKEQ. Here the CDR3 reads CASSQALAGDQFF. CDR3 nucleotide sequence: TGTGCCAGCAGCCAAGCCCTAGCGGGCGATCAGTTCTTC.

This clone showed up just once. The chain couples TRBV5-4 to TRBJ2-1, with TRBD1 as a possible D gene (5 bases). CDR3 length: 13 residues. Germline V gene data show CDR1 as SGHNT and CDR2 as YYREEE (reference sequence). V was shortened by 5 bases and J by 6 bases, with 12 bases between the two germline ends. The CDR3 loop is CASSPNGANEQFF. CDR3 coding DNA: TGTGCCAGCAGTCCGAATGGGGCCAATGAGCAGTTCTTC.

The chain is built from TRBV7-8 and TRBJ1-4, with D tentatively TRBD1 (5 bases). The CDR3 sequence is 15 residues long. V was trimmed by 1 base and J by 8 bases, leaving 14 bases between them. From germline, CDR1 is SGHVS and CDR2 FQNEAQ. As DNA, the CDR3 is TGTGCCAGCAGCTTAGGGGCAGGGTTGAGCGAAAAACTGTTTTTT. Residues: CASSLGAGLSEKLFF.

The CDR3 sequence: CASSQDRSGTGELFF. CDR3 sequence (DNA): TGCGCCAGCAGCCAAGATAGAAGCGGTACCGGGGAGCTGTTTTTT. The chain couples TRBV4-3 to TRBJ2-2, with D maybe TRBD2 (5 bases). Trimming removed 0 bases from V and 5 bases from J, with 10 bases in between. The germline gives CDR1 LGHNA, CDR2 YSLEER. The CDR3 has 15 residues.

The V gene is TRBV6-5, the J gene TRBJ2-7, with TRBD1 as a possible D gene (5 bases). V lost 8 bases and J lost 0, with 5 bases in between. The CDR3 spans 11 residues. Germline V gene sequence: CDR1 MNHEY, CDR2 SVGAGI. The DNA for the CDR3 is TGTGCCAGCCAGGGCTCCTACGAGCAGTACTTC. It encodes CASQGSYEQYF.

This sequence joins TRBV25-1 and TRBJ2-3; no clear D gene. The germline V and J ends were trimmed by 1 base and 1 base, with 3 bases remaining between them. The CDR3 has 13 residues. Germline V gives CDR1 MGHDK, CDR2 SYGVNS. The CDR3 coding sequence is TGTGCCAGCAGTGAATTCGGCACAGATACGCAGTATTTT. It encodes CASSEFGTDTQYF. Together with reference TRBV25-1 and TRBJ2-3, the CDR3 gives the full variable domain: EADIYQTPRYLVIGTGKKITLECSQTMGHDKMYWYQQDPGMELHLIHYSYGVNSTEKGDLSSESTVSRIRTEHFPLTLESARPSHTSQYLCASSEFGTDTQYFGPGTRLTVL.